The source of this T cell receptor (beta chain) is a study of beta chain features in type 1 diabetes. Study-wide background: Researchers looked at around 100 million sorted cells across all samples. Broader study findings: Moderate but significant shortening of TCRB CDR3s was recorded in all four CD4+ subsets from Type 1 diabetes patients. A greater similarity of naive, central memory and Treg TCRB repertoires was seen among patients than among healthy donors.

This clone was picked up a small number of times. Its matching antigen is unknown. Germline CDR1 SGDLS, CDR2 YYNGEE. This CDR3 spans 13 amino acids. V was shortened by 3 bases and J by 4 bases, with 8 bases between the two germline ends. cDNA synthesis used the whole RNA isolate, giving expressed TCRB sequences. The protocol was immunoSEQ multiplex PCR, while the TCRdb copy is restricted to in-frame clones and leaves out a portion. This table holds a few hundred thousand clones, over 8.5% found once. Based on CD45RO/CCR7/CD25/CD127/CD95/CD27, CD4+ regulatory, stem cell-like memory, naive and central memory cells were sorted. Sorted cells reached over 95% purity in every population.

The receptor's source is a man aged 25 to 40 with type 1 diabetes. Sequencing input: central memory CD4+ T cells from blood. The chain links TRBV9 to TRBJ2-1; D perhaps matches TRBD2 (5 bases). The CDR3 region is CASSAGNYNEQFF. CDR3 in DNA: TGTGCCAGCAGCGCCGGGAATTACAATGAGCAGTTCTTC. Complete variable domain (other parts from reference TRBV9 and TRBJ2-1): DSGVTQTPKHLITATGQRVTLRCSPRSGDLSVYWYQQSLDQGLQFLIQYYNGEERAKGNILERFSAQQFPDLHSELNLSSLELGDSALYFCASSAGNYNEQFFGPGTRLTVL.